The entry below describes one T cell receptor (beta chain). What it binds is not known. This record belongs to a study of CD4+ T cells in melanoma. Study observations and caveats: In melanoma, neoantigen-specific CD4+ T cells reportedly differed in differentiation state. A reported correlation linked neoantigen-specific CD4+ T cells to CD8+, macrophage and B cell function.

Trimming left V 3 bases short and J 0 bases short, with 10 bases between. This CDR3 is built from 15 residues. CDR1 and CDR2 (germline): LNHDA, SQIVND (reference sequence). TCRdb's table, derived via immunoSEQ multiplex PCR, lists solely in-frame clones and lacks some. This table holds more than 110,000 clones, about nine tenths found once. The TCR comes from a human donor with melanoma. V is TRBV19 and J is TRBJ2-3; the D gene is possibly TRBD1 (6 bases). Written as DNA, the CDR3 is TGTGCCAGTAGTATTGGGGGCACTAGCACAGATACGCAGTATTTT. Translated: CASSIGGTSTDTQYF.